Sequencing of this TCR beta chain was carried out in a study of beta chain features in type 1 diabetes (dated by TCRdb to the late 2010s). As for the study more broadly: Patients and healthy donors did not differ in mean age, gender distribution, total cell number or subset yield. Across all samples, fewer than 110,000,000 sorted cells were examined, and cell number per subset correlated strongly with RNA yield. In the study, TCRB repertoires of sorted circulating CD4+ T cell subsets from recently diagnosed type 1 diabetes patients were compared with those of matched healthy donors. Regulatory and stem cell-like memory subsets were obtained from only 8 patients and about eight healthy donors, while naive and central memory subsets were obtained from all 28 donors.

From the germline V gene, CDR1 is SGHRS and CDR2 is YFSETQ. The CDR3 sequence holds 17 residues, the cysteine and phenylalanine included. The entry retains the CDR3 DNA only, 51 bases that are in frame from base 1. The germline V end is reduced by 0 bases and the J end by 1 base; junction bases left unmatched: 8. Study-wide findings and limitations: Because cDNA was sequenced instead of genomic DNA, activated cells with high expression could be over-represented, although the groups did not differ in activation or CD3 levels. HLA sub-analyses involved small numbers of individuals, so any influence of HLA type on TCRB rearrangement remained unresolved. Patients with type 1 diabetes made fewer insertions and deleted more nucleotides at VDJ recombination sites, implying thymic rearrangement abnormalities. Type 1 diabetes patients showed a moderate but significant shortening of TCRB CDR3 length in all four CD4+ subsets. Naive, central memory and regulatory TCRB repertoires appeared more similar among patients than among healthy donors. PCR may preferentially amplify shorter templates, but because patient and control samples were amplified and corrected together, any resulting skew would affect both groups equally.

A single peripheral blood draw of around 120 mL on average was collected from each donor into heparinised tubes. A BD FACSAria II was used to sort naive, central memory, regulatory and stem cell-like memory CD4+ T cells with a panel that included CD45RO, CCR7, CD25, CD127, CD95 and CD27. All sorted populations exceeded 95% purity. PBMCs were separated immediately by Lymphoprep density gradient centrifugation and were stained directly, without being cultured. So that batch effects would be minimized, each experiment stained and sorted samples in pairs, pairing one healthy donor with one patient. The entire isolated RNA was reverse transcribed using the High Capacity cDNA Reverse Transcription Kit, and thus expressed TCRB transcripts were sequenced. Deep immunoSEQ sequencing was performed on naive, central memory and regulatory T cell samples, with an average of roughly 3.3 million total reads per sample. Sorted cells were lysed in RLT buffer, and RNA was extracted using DNase-treated RNeasy Micro or Mini kits according to cell number. To prevent cross-contamination, each cell subset was processed individually, whereas patient and healthy donor samples were processed jointly. The immunoSEQ multiplex PCR was used to amplify TCRB sequences from cDNA, yielding 87-bp fragments that span the CDR3 region. Amplicons were sequenced on the Illumina HiSeq platform. The original methods were these. PCR bias was computationally corrected using synthetic template baselines, reads within Hamming distance 2 were collapsed, and singletons that could not be merged were discarded. By aligning reads against IMGT, V, D and J genes, CDR3 length, and insertions or deletions at six rearrangement sites were assigned. Clonotype counts were normalized to sorted cell number within each subset before computing true diversity and Gini coefficients with the tcR R package. The overlap coefficient, calculated on TCRB nucleotide sequences, was used to quantify repertoire sharing. As stored in TCRdb, this immuneACCESS dataset retains in-frame rearrangements with V and J assigned. A fraction of the clones does not appear; measured against another copy, unresolved V genes explain less than half of the discrepancy, and the remainder lacks a known reason. V and J calls plus clone size are reproduced from that table; the DNA served to infer D and trimming. This sample has 250,000 to 300,000 clones in its table, and 8% of those were observed once. The biggest ten clones account for 0.9% to 1.2% of the sample.

There are many counts of this clone. No antigen is known for it. No base-level quality is on record; no much larger clone is a single base apart. The chain joins TRBV5-1 to TRBJ2-3, and 7 bases in between align with TRBD1. Sequences were obtained from central memory CD4+ T cells from blood. The origin of this receptor is a young woman in good health. The encoded CDR3 is CASSLAYRGGGTDTQYF. The DNA sequence is TGCGCCAGCAGCTTGGCTTACAGGGGTGGTGGCACAGATACGCAGTATTTT.